The clone carrying this T cell receptor beta chain appeared a few times. What it binds is not known. This sample is drawn from a study of identical twins. The study, taken as a whole, reports: Memory repertoires showed no such pattern, whereas abundant cord blood beta clonotypes carried fewer insertions.

Germline CDR1 and CDR2: DFQATT and SNEGSKA (reference sequence). With 4 bases clipped from V and 9 bases from J, the junction kept 7 bases outside the gene matches. The CDR3 extends over 14 amino acids. MiXCR, applied by TCRdb to the 5' RACE reads, yields one record per CDR3 protein. The profile shows 400,000 to 550,000 distinct CDR3 sequences, roughly a fifth of them singletons. With no exceptions, donors were healthy Caucasians. A further study also used this sample, focusing on T cells expressing NK-cell markers.

The sequenced sample was CD4+ T cells sorted from blood. The chain uses TRBV20-1 and TRBJ2-1, with TRBD2 matching 12 bases. The receptor comes from a woman between 18 and 29 years old in good health. The CDR3 region is CSATSSGGAGEQFF. The CDR3 DNA sequence: TGCAGTGCTACCTCTAGCGGGGGGGCGGGTGAGCAGTTCTTC.